This T cell receptor beta chain is from a study of vaccination effects on CD4 cells after COVID-19. The ViraFEST assay expanded antigen-specific CD4+ T cells with viral peptide pools before sequencing. CD4+ T cells were isolated after less than 12 days of culture. Two-dose BNT162b2 or mRNA-1273 vaccination was given to participants. The table came from immunoSEQ multiplex PCR; TCRdb's copy has only in-frame clones and leaves some out. This table has tens of thousands of clones, roughly four fifths appearing once. As to this clone: What it binds is not known.

CDR3 length equals 16 residues. The J segment lost 4 bases and the V segment lost 1 base, leaving 6 bases of the junction unmatched. Germline V gene lookup returns CDR1 MGHRA and CDR2 YSYEKL. This receptor was identified in a human donor who received a COVID-19 vaccine. The gene calls are TRBV4-1 and TRBJ1-5; TRBD1 agrees at 8 bases. The source was CD4+ T cells from PBMCs cultured with HCoV-229E spike peptides, collected after COVID-19 vaccination. CDR3 sequence (DNA): TGCGCCAGCAGCCAAGTTGACAGGGGAAGGAATCAGCCCCAGCATTTT. As protein: CASSQVDRGRNQPQHF.